The 24 T cell receptor beta chains below all came from one sample that was sequenced in a study of T cell responses to AZD1222 COVID-19 vaccine. Here immunoSEQ multiplex PCR was the method, and the copy in TCRdb shows in-frame clones only, minus some. The top ten hold 1.5% to 2% of the sample, which has 130,000 to 150,000 clones, 85% to 95% seen once. This material consisted of peripheral blood, taken on day 0 of AZD1222 vaccination. The receptors here all came from an adult in good health.

V is TRBV5-1 and J is TRBJ2-3; 8 bases line up with TRBD1. Per the germline V gene, CDR1 is SGHRS and CDR2 is YFSETQ. V dropped 5 bases and J dropped 4; count of bases not matched to a gene: 12. This CDR3 has 16 amino acids. The CDR3 DNA reads TGCGCCAGCAGAGCGACAGGGGACCCCCGACCAGATACGCAGTATTTT. Amino acid sequence: CASRATGDPRPDTQYF.

This chain links TRBV19 with TRBJ2-7; 9 bases map to TRBD1. CDR3 length: 14 residues. CDR1 is LNHDA, CDR2 SQIVND, per germline (reference sequence). Trimming cost V 3 bases and J 0 bases; bases outside gene matches: 0. The CDR3 region has the DNA TGTGCCAGTAGTATGGGACAGGGCTCCTACGAGCAGTACTTC. Translating gives CASSMGQGSYEQYF.

The chain has TRBV10-3 and TRBJ2-7; D may correspond to TRBD1 or TRBD2 (5 bases each). The CDR3 covers 12 residues. Germline-derived CDR1 and CDR2 are ENHRY and SYGVKD. Trimming took off 6 bases at V and 6 bases at J, with 12 bases between the two ends. CDR3 region: CAIRLGTAEQYF. The DNA of the CDR3 is TGTGCCATCAGATTAGGGACCGCCGAGCAGTACTTC.

The rearrangement links TRBV11-2 to TRBJ2-7, with no clear D. CDR1 is SGHAT and CDR2 is FQNNGV in the germline V gene. CDR3 length: 15 amino acids. The V end was cut by 2 bases, the J end by 0 bases, with 11 bases between. CDR3 DNA: TGTGCCAGCAGCTTATCCGGTATAGTCTCCTACGAGCAGTACTTC. Its protein is CASSLSGIVSYEQYF.

The CDR3 sequence: CAWRTYNEQFF. The CDR3 DNA follows: TGTGCCTGGAGAACCTACAATGAGCAGTTCTTC. The gene calls are TRBV30 and TRBJ2-1; D gene ambiguous. Germline V CDR1 and CDR2: GTSNPN, SVGIG (reference sequence). With 3 bases removed from V and 2 bases from J, the gap between germline ends came to 2 bases. CDR3 length: 11 amino acids.

J is TRBJ2-2 and V is TRBV9; weak D call: TRBD1 (6 bases). Germline V gene sequence: CDR1 SGDLS, CDR2 YYNGEE. The CDR3 totals 15 residues. V lost 2 bases and J lost 2, with 10 bases in between. CDR3 DNA sequence: TGTGCCAGCAGCGTTAGGGACACAAACACCGGGGAGCTGTTTTTT. Translated: CASSVRDTNTGELFF.

The chain recombines TRBV28 with TRBJ1-6, with 7 bases aligning to TRBD1. Trimming at V came to 7 bases and at J to 6 bases, leaving 6 bases not matched to a gene. The CDR3 runs to 14 residues. Germline V gene lookup returns CDR1 MDHEN and CDR2 SYDVKM. In nucleotides, the CDR3 is TGTGCCAGCAACCCCCAGGGGGTTAATTCACCCCTCCACTTT. Amino acid sequence: CASNPQGVNSPLHF. The variable domain in full, completed from reference TRBV28 and TRBJ1-6, reads DVKVTQSSRYLVKRTGEKVFLECVQDMDHENMFWYRQDPGLGLRLIYFSYDVKMKEKGDIPEGYSVSREKKERFSLILESASTNQTSMYLCASNPQGVNSPLHFGNGTRLTVT.

This chain links TRBV5-4 with TRBJ1-2; possibly TRBD1 for D (6 bases). The CDR3 is made up of 14 amino acids. V was cut by 0 bases and J by 7 bases, with 13 bases left in between. Looked up from germline, CDR1 is SGHNT and CDR2 is YYREEE (reference sequence). The chain's CDR3 is CASSLAKPRGGYTF. The CDR3 region has the DNA TGTGCCAGCAGCTTGGCCAAACCCAGGGGTGGCTACACCTTC.

The CDR3 nucleotides read TGTGCCTGGAGCGAAGGGCCGGGACAGCAAAATGAAAAACTGTTTTTT. Translation: CAWSEGPGQQNEKLFF. The chain combines TRBV30 with TRBJ1-4, with TRBD1 identical over 7 bases. This CDR3 contains 16 residues. The germline CDR1 and CDR2 sequences are GTSNPN and SVGIG (reference sequence). The ends lost 3 bases at V and 5 bases at J; junction bases unmatched: 12.

This clone was observed once. The chain links TRBV9 to TRBJ1-5; D uncertain. Germline loops: CDR1 SGDLS, CDR2 YYNGEE. The CDR3 spans 15 residues. Deletions cut 0 bases from V and 3 bases from J, with 10 bases between. CDR3 sequence reads: CASSVAGEPNQPQHF. DNA for the CDR3: TGTGCCAGCAGCGTAGCTGGGGAGCCCAATCAGCCCCAGCATTTT.

The rearrangement joins TRBV12-3 or TRBV12-4 to TRBJ1-1; a possible D gene is TRBD1 (6 bases). The length of the CDR3 is 13 residues. The ends were cut back, 8 bases at V and 3 bases at J, with 13 bases in the middle. The CDR3, as DNA: TGTGCCAGCTCGAGGGGGTATGACACTGAAGCTTTCTTT. Encoded protein: CASSRGYDTEAFF.

This clone was counted between two and nine times. The chain has TRBV5-1 and TRBJ2-2; the D gene is possibly TRBD1 (6 bases). V lost 4 bases, J lost 2 bases, and 15 bases lay in between. Germline CDR1 SGHRS, CDR2 YFSETQ. This CDR3 is built from 16 residues. CDR3 region: CASSGTGTYNTGELFF. The CDR3, as DNA: TGCGCCAGCAGCGGAACCGGGACATATAACACCGGGGAGCTGTTTTTT.

The chain combines TRBV10-1 with TRBJ2-1; 10 nucleotides align to TRBD2. The CDR3 runs to 15 residues. Losses at the gene ends were 6 bases for V and 6 bases for J; bases not matched to a gene: 8. CDR1 is WNHNN and CDR2 is SYGVQD in the germline V gene (reference sequence). CDR3 nucleotide sequence: TGCGCCAGCAGCGAACGTAGCGGGAGGCCCAATGAGCAGTTCTTC. This encodes CASSERSGRPNEQFF.

This rearrangement joins TRBV9 to TRBJ2-1, with D possibly being TRBD1 (6 bases). V was clipped by 4 bases and J by 7 bases, with 9 bases between them. CDR1 SGDLS and CDR2 YYNGEE come from the germline V gene. This CDR3 has 12 residues. The CDR3 is CASSPQGNEQFF. The CDR3 nucleotides are TGTGCCAGCAGCCCTCAGGGGAATGAGCAGTTCTTC.

The rearrangement links TRBV5-5 to TRBJ1-5; possibly TRBD1 for D (6 bases). The CDR3 consists of 15 residues. Germline V gives CDR1 SGHKS, CDR2 YYEKEE (reference sequence). Deletions cut 1 base from V and 1 base from J, with 9 bases between. The CDR3 sequence is CASSLTGTSNQPQHF. The CDR3 DNA follows: TGTGCCAGCAGCTTGACAGGGACGAGCAATCAGCCCCAGCATTTT.

This CDR3 reads CASADLRGASVNTEAFF. CDR3 nucleotides: TGTGCCAGCGCAGATCTACGAGGGGCGTCTGTGAACACTGAAGCTTTCTTT. The rearrangement uses TRBV2 and TRBJ1-1; D might be TRBD1 (5 bases). The CDR3 runs to 17 residues. Trimming pared 8 bases from V and 0 bases from J, leaving 22 bases between. CDR1 is SNHLY and CDR2 is FYNNEI in the germline V gene. Using reference TRBV2 and TRBJ1-1 for the parts outside the CDR3, the full variable domain is EPEVTQTPSHQVTQMGQEVILRCVPISNHLYFYWYRQILGQKVEFLVSFYNNEISEKSEIFDDQFSVERPDGSNFTLKIRSTKLEDSAMYFCASADLRGASVNTEAFFGQGTRLTVV.

CDR3 loop: CASSQAPQRSPLHF. CDR3 coding DNA: TGTGCCAGCAGCCAAGCCCCCCAGCGTTCACCCCTCCACTTT. The chain is built from TRBV3-1 (or the pseudogene TRBV3-2) and TRBJ1-6; no clear D. This CDR3 has 14 amino acids. Germline values: CDR1 LGHDT, CDR2 YNNKEL (reference sequence). V was trimmed by 1 base and J by 9 bases, leaving 10 bases between them.

This clone is a singleton in its sample. The J gene is TRBJ2-1, the V gene TRBV7-9; 7 bases agree with TRBD1. This CDR3 has 17 residues. Per the germline V gene, CDR1 is SEHNR and CDR2 is FQNEAQ (reference sequence). V lost 3 bases to trimming and J lost 7 bases; unmatched junction nucleotides: 15. CDR3 DNA: TGTGCCAGCAGCTTGTCTAGGGGTGTCGCACAGGGGAATGAGCAGTTCTTC. Protein product: CASSLSRGVAQGNEQFF.

The rearrangement joins TRBV10-1 to TRBJ2-3; weak D call: TRBD1 (7 bases). CDR3 length: 16 residues. In germline, CDR1 is WNHNN, CDR2 SYGVQD (reference sequence). V lost 0 bases and J lost 5, with 15 bases in between. CDR3 sequence (DNA): TGCGCCAGCAGTGAGTCGAGGGGGCAGGGGGGAGATACGCAGTATTTT. Translated: CASSESRGQGGDTQYF.

The V gene is TRBV10-2, the J gene TRBJ1-4; D remains unclear. V lost 2 bases and J lost 4, with 5 bases in between. CDR1 is WSHSY, CDR2 SAAADI, per germline. The CDR3 is 13 amino acids. CDR3 loop: CASSEVYNEKLFF. The CDR3 DNA sequence: TGCGCCAGCAGTGAGGTGTATAATGAAAAACTGTTTTTT.

The CDR3: CACDTSGSSYNEQFF. CDR3 coding DNA: TGTGCCTGTGATACTAGCGGGAGCTCCTACAATGAGCAGTTCTTC. V and J are TRBV30 and TRBJ2-1; 11 positions match TRBD2. Trimming cost V 6 bases and J 0 bases; bases outside gene matches: 4. Germline values: CDR1 GTSNPN, CDR2 SVGIG (reference sequence). The CDR3 consists of 15 residues.

The chain employs TRBV7-9 and TRBJ1-3, with a possible D match to TRBD1 (6 bases). Trimming pared 2 bases from V and 2 bases from J, leaving 10 bases between. CDR3 length equals 15 residues. CDR1 and CDR2 from the germline V gene are SEHNR and FQNEAQ (reference sequence). In nucleotides, the CDR3 is TGTGCCAGCAGCTTAACGGGGGGGCCTGGAAACACCATATATTTT. Translating gives CASSLTGGPGNTIYF.

The rearrangement uses TRBV7-2 and TRBJ1-1; D remains unclear. This CDR3 is built from 16 residues. V lost 1 base, J lost 4 bases, and 16 bases lay in between. Germline V gene lookup returns CDR1 SGHTA and CDR2 FQGNSA. The CDR3 reads CASSLESLGYSTEAFF. The CDR3 DNA sequence: TGTGCCAGCAGCTTAGAATCTTTGGGGTATAGCACTGAAGCTTTCTTT.

The chain recombines TRBV11-2 with TRBJ2-2, with 10 bases lining up with TRBD2. The CDR3 has 15 amino acids. V shed 6 bases and J 3 bases; nucleotides not matched to a gene: 4. CDR1 is SGHAT, CDR2 FQNNGV, per germline. Here the CDR3 reads CASRIGLADTGELFF. DNA of the CDR3: TGTGCCAGCAGGATCGGACTAGCGGACACCGGGGAGCTGTTTTTT.